The 23 T cell receptor beta chains below all came from one sample that was sequenced in a study of T-cell memory formation after mild COVID-19. TCRdb reanalysed the 5' RACE reads using MiXCR and keeps one entry per CDR3 protein. The sample includes a few hundred thousand distinct CDR3 sequences, approximately 19% of them seen just once. The sequencing input was PBMCs or a T cell subset sorted from them (not recorded which). The receptors derive from a man aged 18 to 29 who had mild COVID-19 (a few samples of this study predate the infection). Cell type and time point are not known.

The sample holds a few counts of this clonotype. V is TRBV7-2 and J is TRBJ1-6; D ambiguous. There are 15 residues in the CDR3. The V and J ends lost 5 bases and 6 bases respectively, with 14 bases between them. Germline V gene lookup returns CDR1 SGHTA and CDR2 FQGNSA. DNA of the CDR3: TGTGCCAGCAGCGCTGGACCACCGACTAATTCACCCCTCCACTTT. Amino acids: CASSAGPPTNSPLHF.

The V call is TRBV24-1, the J call TRBJ1-4; D ambiguous. The CDR3 length is 11 residues. V was clipped by 4 bases and J by 8 bases, with 4 bases between them. CDR1 and CDR2 (germline): KGHDR, SFDVKD. The CDR3 reads CATSDGEKLFF. The CDR3 region has the DNA TGTGCCACCAGTGACGGAGAAAAACTGTTTTTT.

This clonotype has only a few counts. DNA of the CDR3: TGTGCCAGTAGTCGGGGGCCGGGGTTCCAAGAGACCCAGTACTTC. Translated: CASSRGPGFQETQYF. The rearrangement uses TRBV19 and TRBJ2-5; D tentatively fits TRBD1 or TRBD2 (6 bases each). CDR3 length equals 15 residues. Germline CDR1 is LNHDA and CDR2 is SQIVND (reference sequence). V lost 5 bases and J 1 base, leaving 14 bases between the germline ends.

This chain links TRBV19 with TRBJ2-2, with D tentatively TRBD1 (6 bases). CDR1 and CDR2 (germline): LNHDA, SQIVND (reference sequence). V dropped 6 bases and J dropped 2 bases, with 13 bases sitting between them. The CDR3 totals 15 residues. The CDR3 loop is CASSPGHFNTGELFF. CDR3 bases: TGTGCCAGTAGCCCGGGACACTTCAACACCGGGGAGCTGTTTTTT.

The chain uses TRBV7-9 and TRBJ2-7; no definite D call. V shed 0 bases and J shed 6 bases, with 9 bases lying between them. The CDR3 sequence is 13 residues long. Germline CDR1 is SEHNR and CDR2 is FQNEAQ (reference sequence). The CDR3 protein is CASSLASVSEQYF. DNA for the CDR3: TGTGCCAGCAGCTTAGCGTCGGTTTCCGAGCAGTACTTC.

This clonotype was found many times. The chain recombines TRBV11-2 with TRBJ2-5; 10 bases agree with TRBD2. J gave up 5 bases and V 1 base, and 4 bases lay outside the gene matches. This CDR3 has 15 residues. Germline V gene lookup returns CDR1 SGHAT and CDR2 FQNNGV. For the CDR3, the DNA is TGTGCCAGCAGCTTAGGACTAGCGGGTGGGGAGACCCAGTACTTC. Translation gives CASSLGLAGGETQYF.

The V call is TRBV2, the J call TRBJ1-2; the match to TRBD1 covers 9 bases. The CDR3 is made up of 15 amino acids. J gave up 4 bases and V 3 bases, and 6 bases lay outside the gene matches. Germline V gene lookup returns CDR1 SNHLY and CDR2 FYNNEI. CDR3 sequence: CASSEGTGKFYGYTF. CDR3 nucleotide sequence: TGTGCCAGCAGTGAGGGGACAGGGAAATTCTATGGCTACACCTTC.

V is TRBV20-1 and J is TRBJ2-5; 7 nucleotides agree with TRBD2. Germline-derived CDR1 and CDR2 are DFQATT and SNEGSKA (reference sequence). The CDR3 extends over 14 amino acids. Trimming at V came to 5 bases and at J to 5 bases, leaving 11 bases not matched to a gene. For the CDR3, the DNA is TGCAGTGCTCAGACGATGAGGACTAGTGAGACCCAGTACTTC. It yields the protein CSAQTMRTSETQYF.

CDR3 protein: CASNFWDRTGEQYV. CDR3 DNA: TGTGCCAGCAATTTTTGGGACAGGACGGGCGAGCAGTACGTC. The V gene is TRBV5-5, the J gene TRBJ2-7, with TRBD1 identical over 8 bases. The CDR3 length is 14 residues. Germline V gene data show CDR1 as SGHKS and CDR2 as YYEKEE (reference sequence). The junction had 11 bases not matched to a gene; V was cut back by 6 bases and J by 6 bases.

This clonotype has at least ten counts. The chain recombines TRBV4-3 with TRBJ2-4; D not resolved. Germline values: CDR1 LGHNA, CDR2 YSLEER. The CDR3 is 16 residues long. The germline V and J ends were trimmed by 0 bases and 0 bases, with 9 bases remaining between them. The CDR3 coding sequence is TGCGCCAGCAGCCAAGAGAGCTCGAGAGCCAAAAACATTCAGTACTTC. Its translation is CASSQESSRAKNIQYF.

The table lists this clonotype with a few counts. This rearrangement joins TRBV7-9 to TRBJ1-1; D not resolved. V was clipped by 4 bases and J by 5 bases, with 11 bases between them. The CDR3 spans 13 residues. CDR1 and CDR2 from the germline V gene are SEHNR and FQNEAQ (reference sequence). The CDR3 nucleotides read TGTGCCAGCAGCTCCCTGACGTGGACTGAAGCTTTCTTT. As protein: CASSSLTWTEAFF.

This sequence joins TRBV7-6 and TRBJ2-1; 10 nucleotides match TRBD2. V lost 1 base and J lost 6; bases outside the gene matches: 6. The CDR3 is 16 amino acids. Germline assignment: CDR1 SGHVS and CDR2 FNYEAQ. Written as DNA, the CDR3 is TGTGCCAGCAGCTTAGTAGCGGGGGGCCGTCGCAATGAGCAGTTCTTC. It encodes CASSLVAGGRRNEQFF.

This clonotype was counted a few times. This rearrangement joins TRBV15 to TRBJ2-7; D may be TRBD2 (6 bases). Trimming left V 2 bases short and J 4 bases short, with 15 bases between. Germline lookup yields CDR1 LNHNV and CDR2 YYDKDF (reference sequence). This CDR3 region has 15 residues. Here the CDR3 reads CATSRKEGPTYEQYV. CDR3 DNA: TGTGCCACCAGCAGAAAGGAGGGACCGACATACGAGCAGTACGTC.

This clonotype was recorded many times. The chain couples TRBV28 to TRBJ1-1, with D unresolved. Germline V gene sequence: CDR1 MDHEN, CDR2 SYDVKM. V was trimmed by 8 bases and J by 0 bases, leaving 10 bases between them. The CDR3 runs 13 residues. CDR3 loop: CASVRWLNTEAFF. CDR3 nucleotide sequence: TGTGCCAGCGTCCGCTGGCTGAACACTGAAGCTTTCTTT. The entire variable domain, with the rest obtained from reference TRBV28 and TRBJ1-1, is as follows: DVKVTQSSRYLVKRTGEKVFLECVQDMDHENMFWYRQDPGLGLRLIYFSYDVKMKEKGDIPEGYSVSREKKERFSLILESASTNQTSMYLCASVRWLNTEAFFGQGTRLTVV.

V is TRBV12-3 or TRBV12-4 and J is TRBJ2-2; 11 bases match TRBD2. The CDR3 spans 16 residues. V shed 10 bases, J shed 3 bases, and the junction held 10 bases outside the gene matches. DNA for the CDR3: TGTGCCACCTCCACTAGCGGGGGATCGTACACCGGGGAGCTGTTTTTT. It codes for CATSTSGGSYTGELFF.

The V and J genes are TRBV20-1 and TRBJ2-6; no clear D. V lost 7 bases and J 2 bases, leaving 12 bases between the germline ends. The CDR3 runs 14 residues. The germline V gene has CDR1 DFQATT and CDR2 SNEGSKA (reference sequence). CDR3 in DNA: TGCAGTGTCCCGACCCAGGCTGGGGCCAACGTCCTGACTTTC. The encoded protein is CSVPTQAGANVLTF.

This rearrangement joins TRBV6-2 or TRBV6-3 to TRBJ2-3; D uncertain. V was clipped by 2 bases and J by 4 bases, with 4 bases between them. CDR3 length: 12 amino acids. Germline CDR1 is MNHEY and CDR2 is SVGEGT. CDR3 loop: CASSYDADTQYF. CDR3 in DNA: TGTGCCAGCAGTTACGATGCAGATACGCAGTATTTT.

This clonotype came up once. This chain connects TRBV4-1 to TRBJ2-7, with 7 bases aligning to TRBD2. Germline V gene sequence: CDR1 MGHRA, CDR2 YSYEKL. This CDR3 spans 15 amino acids. The ends lost 1 base at V and 2 bases at J; junction bases unmatched: 5. Here the CDR3 DNA reads TGCGCCAGCAGCCAAGGGCTGGGGGGGGCCTACGAGCAGTACGTC. Residues: CASSQGLGGAYEQYV.

Many counts were recorded for this clonotype. The rearrangement links TRBV2 to TRBJ1-2; D gene uncertain. Germline V gene sequence: CDR1 SNHLY, CDR2 FYNNEI. Trimming shortened V by 10 bases and J by 7 bases, and 16 bases separated the two germline ends. There are 12 residues in the CDR3. The CDR3 loop is CATTDVGRGYTF. The CDR3 DNA follows: TGTGCCACTACGGACGTCGGTCGTGGCTACACCTTC.

The chain has TRBV4-1 and TRBJ1-2; no clear D. CDR1 MGHRA and CDR2 YSYEKL come from the germline V gene. This CDR3 contains 11 residues. V lost 2 bases to trimming and J lost 7 bases, with 5 bases between them. The CDR3 DNA reads as TGCGCCAGCAGCCAAAAGGGTGGCTACACCTTC. This codes for CASSQKGGYTF.

The chain is built from TRBV7-8 and TRBJ2-1; D uncertain. The CDR3 sequence is 14 residues long. Per germline, CDR1 SGHVS and CDR2 FQNEAQ. The germline V and J ends were trimmed by 3 bases and 1 base, with 7 bases remaining between them. The CDR3: CASSFSRSYNEQFF. DNA for the CDR3: TGTGCCAGCAGCTTTAGCAGATCCTACAATGAGCAGTTCTTC.

This clonotype was recorded many times. The chain has TRBV3-1 and TRBJ2-3; D remains unclear. The germline V gene encodes CDR1 LGHDT and CDR2 YNNKEL (reference sequence). The length of the CDR3 is 17 residues. V was cut by 3 bases and J by 2 bases, with 18 bases left in between. CDR3 bases: TGTGCCAGCAGCCAGCGTCCAGCGCTCAGCTTCACAGATACGCAGTATTTT. Protein: CASSQRPALSFTDTQYF.

This chain joins TRBV28 and TRBJ2-7; a possible D gene is TRBD2 (5 bases). CDR3 size: 13 residues. V was pared by 3 bases and J by 6 bases, with 12 bases between. Germline V CDR1 and CDR2: MDHEN, SYDVKM. DNA for the CDR3: TGTGCCAGCAGTTTGGTCGGCAGCGGCGAGCAGTACGTC. Translation: CASSLVGSGEQYV.